This TCR beta chain was identified during a study of blood T cell repertoires in COVID-19. At the level of the study: T cells, B-cell-depleted T cells, or PBMCs provided the cDNA or gDNA that served as material.

Ages ranged from about 18 to 89 years, with residence in under 25 US areas. Assignments of participants to cohorts depended upon their own reported clinical history. Cohort 3 donors were reported recovered after two negative PCRs, clearance, or symptom resolution. Trimming at V came to 6 bases and at J to 4 bases, leaving 9 bases not matched to a gene. CDR1 SGHRS and CDR2 YFSETQ come from the germline V gene. This CDR3 comprises 14 residues. Here immunoSEQ multiplex PCR was the method, and the copy in TCRdb shows in-frame clones only, minus some. In the table there are more than 200,000 clones, approximately 86% of which are singletons.

The chain combines TRBV5-1 with TRBJ2-7, with TRBD1 matching over 8 bases. The sample taken for sequencing was PBMCs or T cells enriched from blood (not recorded which). The TCR was taken from a woman between 50 and 59 years old who had recovered from COVID-19. CDR3 coding DNA: TGCGCCAGCAACGACGGGACAGGCACGTACGAGCAGTACTTC. Amino acids: CASNDGTGTYEQYF.